This TCR beta chain derives from a study of blood T cell repertoires in COVID-19. Authors' data handling: From reference gene primer amplification, estimates of nucleated cell counts were derived. Clones were sequenced by immunoSEQ multiplex PCR, and TCRdb holds only the in-frame ones, with some missing. The DNA was the basis for D and trimming; V, J and clone size are from that table. The top ten hold roughly 1% of the sample, which has a few hundred thousand clones, approximately 92% seen once. Participants came from about two dozen US areas, aged roughly 18 to 90 years. The TCR originated in a man aged 18 to 30 who had recovered from COVID-19. Material for sequencing was PBMCs or T cells enriched from blood (not recorded which).

Written as DNA, the CDR3 is TGTGCCAGCAAGGCAGACTCAACTAATGAAAAACTGTTTTTT. It is translated as CASKADSTNEKLFF. This chain joins TRBV28 and TRBJ1-4, with no clear D. Trimming removed 7 bases at V and 0 bases at J, with 9 bases between. The CDR3 loop spans 14 amino acids. The germline gives CDR1 MDHEN, CDR2 SYDVKM.